The table lists the clone carrying this TCR beta chain with many counts. Its antigen is unidentified. The ends were cut back, 7 bases at V and 0 bases at J, with 17 bases in the middle. The V gene's germline CDR1 is SGHTA and CDR2 FQGNSA. The CDR3 has 16 amino acids. TCRdb re-called the multiplex PCR reads through MiXCR, storing one row per CDR3 protein. The sample lists about 89,000 distinct CDR3 sequences; approximately 31% were seen once. The entry originates in a study of breast tumors, draining lymph nodes, adjacent tissues. Notes on the study in general: Data only fit, rather than demonstrated, lymph node origin of most tumor T cells. Tumor repertoires ranked between lymph nodes and nontumor tissue in diversity, with V and J gene preferences.

The lymph nodes were axillary draining lymph nodes from breast cancer patients. The V call is TRBV7-2, the J call TRBJ2-3; unclear D gene. This TCR was sampled from a female donor with breast cancer. Some clones in this sample may be carry-over from other donors' samples. The sample taken for sequencing was axillary lymph node tissue. The CDR3 is CASTRGAAISTDTQYF. DNA for the CDR3: TGTGCCAGCACCAGAGGCGCAGCAATAAGCACAGATACGCAGTATTTT.